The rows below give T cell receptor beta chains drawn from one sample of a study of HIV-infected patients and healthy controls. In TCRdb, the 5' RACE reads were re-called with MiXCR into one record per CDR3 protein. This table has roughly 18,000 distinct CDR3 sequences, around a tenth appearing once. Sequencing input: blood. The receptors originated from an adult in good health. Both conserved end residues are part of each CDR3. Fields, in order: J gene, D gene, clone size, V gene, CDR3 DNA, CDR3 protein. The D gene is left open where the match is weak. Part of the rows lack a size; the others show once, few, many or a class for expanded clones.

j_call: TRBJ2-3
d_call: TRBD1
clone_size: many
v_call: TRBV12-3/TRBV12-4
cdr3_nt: TGTGCCAGCGACTGGACAGGGATCACAGATACGCAGTATTTT
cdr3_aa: CASDWTGITDTQYF

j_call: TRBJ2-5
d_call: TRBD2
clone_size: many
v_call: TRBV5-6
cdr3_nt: TGTGCCAGCAGCCCACCCGGGGGGGGCATGGAGACCCAGTACTTC
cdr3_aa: CASSPPGGGMETQYF

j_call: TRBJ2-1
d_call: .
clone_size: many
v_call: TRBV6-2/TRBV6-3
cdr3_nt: TGTGCCAGCAGTTACGGCGGGGGCGCATTCAATGAGCAGTTCTTC
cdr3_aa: CASSYGGGAFNEQFF

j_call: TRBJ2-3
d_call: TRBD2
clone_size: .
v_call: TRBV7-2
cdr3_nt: TGTGCCAGCAGCTTTCAGCGGGATAGTACAGATACGCAGTATTTT
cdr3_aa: CASSFQRDSTDTQYF

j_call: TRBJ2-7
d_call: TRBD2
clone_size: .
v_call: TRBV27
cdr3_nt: TGTGCCAGCAGATTGCGGGGGAGTAACGAGCAGTACTTC
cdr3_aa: CASRLRGSNEQYF

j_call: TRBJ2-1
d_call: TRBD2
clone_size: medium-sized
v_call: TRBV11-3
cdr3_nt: TGTGCCAGCAGCTCGGGACTAGCGGTCTACAATGAGCAGTTCTTC
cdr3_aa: CASSSGLAVYNEQFF

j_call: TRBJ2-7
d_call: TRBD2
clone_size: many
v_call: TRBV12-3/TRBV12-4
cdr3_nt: TGTGCCAGCAGTTCACCGGGACTAGGCTACGAGCAGTACTTC
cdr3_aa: CASSSPGLGYEQYF

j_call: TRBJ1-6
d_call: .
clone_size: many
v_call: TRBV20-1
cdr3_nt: TGCAGTGCTAGACAGGGCTCCTATAATTCACCCCTCCACTTT
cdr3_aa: CSARQGSYNSPLHF

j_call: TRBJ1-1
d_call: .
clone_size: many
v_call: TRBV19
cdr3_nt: TGTGCCAGTAGTACCAGGACACTGAACACTGAAGCTTTCTTT
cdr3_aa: CASSTRTLNTEAFF

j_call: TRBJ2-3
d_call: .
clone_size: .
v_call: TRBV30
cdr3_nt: TGTGCCTGGAGTGTACTGCTGGCGGACCCTAGCACAGATACGCAGTATTTT
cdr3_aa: CAWSVLLADPSTDTQYF

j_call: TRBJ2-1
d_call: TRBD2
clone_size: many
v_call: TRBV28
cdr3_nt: TGTGCCAGCAGCCCCCCCCCGGGACTAGCGGCTCATGAGCAGTTCTTC
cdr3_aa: CASSPPPGLAAHEQFF

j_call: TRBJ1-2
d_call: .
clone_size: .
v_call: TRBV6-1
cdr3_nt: TGTGCCAGCAGGATATTCGGACCTACCCTAGGGTATGGCTACACCTTC
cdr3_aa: CASRIFGPTLGYGYTF

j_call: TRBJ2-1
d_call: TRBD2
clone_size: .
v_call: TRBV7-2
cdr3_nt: TGTGCCAGCAGCTCTGGGACTAGCCCCTACAATGAGCAGTTCTTC
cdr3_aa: CASSSGTSPYNEQFF

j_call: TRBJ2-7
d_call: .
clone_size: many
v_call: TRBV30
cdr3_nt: TGTGCCTGTTTTCCAGGGCCTGAGCAGTACTTC
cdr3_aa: CACFPGPEQYF

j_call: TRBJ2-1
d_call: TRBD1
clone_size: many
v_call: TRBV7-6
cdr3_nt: TGTGCCAGCAGCTTAAGGACAGGGCACAATGAGCAGTTCTTC
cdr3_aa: CASSLRTGHNEQFF

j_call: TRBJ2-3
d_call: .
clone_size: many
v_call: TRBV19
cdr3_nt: TGTGCCAGTAGTAACGCAGGGAGTTTGGATACGCAGTATTTT
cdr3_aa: CASSNAGSLDTQYF

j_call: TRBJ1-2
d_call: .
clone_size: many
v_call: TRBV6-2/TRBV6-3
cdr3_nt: TGTGCCAGCACGAACGGGACAACACCTGGACACTATGGCTACACCTTC
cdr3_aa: CASTNGTTPGHYGYTF

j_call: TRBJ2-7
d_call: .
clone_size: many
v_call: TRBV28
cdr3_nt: TGTGCCAGCAGTGTGAGGGTAACTACCTACGAGCAGTACTTC
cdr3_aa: CASSVRVTTYEQYF

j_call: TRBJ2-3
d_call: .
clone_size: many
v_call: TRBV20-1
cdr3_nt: TGCAGTGCCCGACCCCGCAGCACAGATACGCAGTATTTT
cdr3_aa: CSARPRSTDTQYF

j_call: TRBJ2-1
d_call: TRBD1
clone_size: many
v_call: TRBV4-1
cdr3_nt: TGCGCCAGCAGCCAAGATGGGACAGGAGGTGAGCAGTTCTTC
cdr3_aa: CASSQDGTGGEQFF

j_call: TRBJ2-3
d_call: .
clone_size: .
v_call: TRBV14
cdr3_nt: TGTGCCAGCAGCCAAGATTCGGACATCGGCACAGATACGCAGTATTTT
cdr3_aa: CASSQDSDIGTDTQYF

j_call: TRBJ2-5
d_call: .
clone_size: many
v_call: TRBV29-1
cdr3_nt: TGCAGCGCTTTGACAGTATCCCAAGAGACCCAGTACTTC
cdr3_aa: CSALTVSQETQYF

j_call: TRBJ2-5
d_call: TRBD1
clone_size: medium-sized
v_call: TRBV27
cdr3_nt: TGTGCCAGCAGTTCGGGGACAGGGAAAGAGACCCAGTACTTC
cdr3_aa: CASSSGTGKETQYF

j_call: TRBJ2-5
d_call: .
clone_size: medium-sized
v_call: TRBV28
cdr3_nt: TGTGCCAGCATTCGGGGCGGGACCGCCGAAGAGACCCAGTACTTC
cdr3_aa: CASIRGGTAEETQYF

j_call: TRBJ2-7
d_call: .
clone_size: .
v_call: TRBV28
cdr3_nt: TGTGCCAGCAAGAGCAGGGCGGACGAGCAGTACTTC
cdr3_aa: CASKSRADEQYF

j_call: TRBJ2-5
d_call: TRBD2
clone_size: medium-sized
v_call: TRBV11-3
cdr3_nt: TGTGCCAGCAGCTCGGGACTAGGTCAAGAGACCCAGTACTTC
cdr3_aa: CASSSGLGQETQYF

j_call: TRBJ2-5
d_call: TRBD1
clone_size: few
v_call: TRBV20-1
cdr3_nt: TGCAGTGCAGAACCCCCCGGGACAGGGGTGAAGACCCAGTACTTC
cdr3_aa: CSAEPPGTGVKTQYF

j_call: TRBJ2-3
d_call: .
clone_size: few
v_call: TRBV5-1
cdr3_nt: TGCGCCAGCAGTCTTGGACAGAGCACAGATACGCAGTATTTT
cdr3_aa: CASSLGQSTDTQYF

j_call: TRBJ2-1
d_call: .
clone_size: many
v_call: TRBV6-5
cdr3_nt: TGTGCCAGCAGAACGGGACCGAATGAGCAGTTCTTC
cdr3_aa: CASRTGPNEQFF

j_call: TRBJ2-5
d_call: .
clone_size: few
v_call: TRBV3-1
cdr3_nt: TGTGCCAGCAGCCAAGGTGGCGGGAACGTCATGTACCAAGACACCCAGTACTTC
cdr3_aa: CASSQGGGNVMYQDTQYF

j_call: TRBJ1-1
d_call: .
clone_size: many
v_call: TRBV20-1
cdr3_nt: TGCAGTGCTAGAGATCTGGGCACTGAAGCTTTCTTT
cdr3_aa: CSARDLGTEAFF

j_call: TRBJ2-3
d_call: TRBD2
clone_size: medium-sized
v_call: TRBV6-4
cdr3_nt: TGTGCCAGCAGTTTAGCGGGAGGCACAGATACGCAGTATTTT
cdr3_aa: CASSLAGGTDTQYF

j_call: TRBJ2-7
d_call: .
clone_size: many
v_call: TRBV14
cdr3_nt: TGTGCCAGCAGCCTGCGTGCGGGGAACGAGCAGTACTTC
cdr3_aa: CASSLRAGNEQYF

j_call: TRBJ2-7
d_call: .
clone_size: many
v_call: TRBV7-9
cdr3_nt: TGTGCCAGCAGCCCATGGAACCTAGCCTACGAGCAGTACTTC
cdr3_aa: CASSPWNLAYEQYF

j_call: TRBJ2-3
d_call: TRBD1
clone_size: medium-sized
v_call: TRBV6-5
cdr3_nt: TGTGCCAGCAGGGAACCGGGACAGGGCACAGATACGCAGTATTTT
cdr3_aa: CASREPGQGTDTQYF

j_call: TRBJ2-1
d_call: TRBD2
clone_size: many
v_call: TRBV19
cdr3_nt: TGTGCCAGTTCCGGACTAGCTATGTCCTACAATGAGCAGTTCTTC
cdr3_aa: CASSGLAMSYNEQFF

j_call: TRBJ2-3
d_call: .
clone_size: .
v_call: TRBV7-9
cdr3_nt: TGTGCCAGCAGGGGGCAGTTGGATACGCAGTATTTT
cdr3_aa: CASRGQLDTQYF

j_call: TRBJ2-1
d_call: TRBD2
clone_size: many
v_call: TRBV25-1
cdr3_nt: TGTGCCAGCAGTGAATATGCGGGACTAGCGGGAGCGGGTGGCGCGGAGCAGTTCTTC
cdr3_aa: CASSEYAGLAGAGGAEQFF

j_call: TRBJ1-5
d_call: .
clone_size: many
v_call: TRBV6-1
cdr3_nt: TGTGCCAGCAGCGATTGGGGGGCTGGGGGCAATCAGCCCCAGCATTTT
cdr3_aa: CASSDWGAGGNQPQHF

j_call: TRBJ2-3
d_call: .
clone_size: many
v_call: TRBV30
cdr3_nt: TGTGCCTGGAGAGGGCAGGGGTCAGATACGCAGTATTTT
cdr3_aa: CAWRGQGSDTQYF

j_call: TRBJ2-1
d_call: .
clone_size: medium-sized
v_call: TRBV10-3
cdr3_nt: TGTGCCATCACAAAGGAAGCGACTAATGAGCAGTTCTTC
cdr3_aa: CAITKEATNEQFF

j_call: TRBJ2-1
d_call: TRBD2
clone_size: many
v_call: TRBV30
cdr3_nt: TGTGCCTGGAGCCTGTGGGGCGGGAGTAGGGATGAGCAGTTCTTC
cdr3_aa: CAWSLWGGSRDEQFF

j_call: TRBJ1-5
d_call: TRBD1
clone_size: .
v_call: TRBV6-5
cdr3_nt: TGTGCCAGCAGATCGGGACAGGGGAAGGGTCAGCCCCAGCATTTT
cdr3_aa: CASRSGQGKGQPQHF

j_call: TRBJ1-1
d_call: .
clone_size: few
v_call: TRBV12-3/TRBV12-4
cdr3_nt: TGTGCCAGCAGTTTTTCTGGGTTTGGGGCTTTCTTT
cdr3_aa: CASSFSGFGAFF

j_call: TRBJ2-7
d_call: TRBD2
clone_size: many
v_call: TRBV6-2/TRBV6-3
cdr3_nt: TGTGCCAGCAGTCCCCCATTGACTAGCGGGAGAGGGGAGCAGTACTTC
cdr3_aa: CASSPPLTSGRGEQYF

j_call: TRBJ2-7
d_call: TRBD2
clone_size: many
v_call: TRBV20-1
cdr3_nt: TGCAGTGCTAGAGGGGCAGCGGGAGGTTCCGAGCAGTACTTC
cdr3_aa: CSARGAAGGSEQYF

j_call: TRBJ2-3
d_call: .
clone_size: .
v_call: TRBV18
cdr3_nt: TGTGCCAGCTCCCAAGAGGCGGCAGATACGCAGTATTTT
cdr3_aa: CASSQEAADTQYF

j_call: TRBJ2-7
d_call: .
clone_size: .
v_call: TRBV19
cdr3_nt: TGTGCCAGTAGTGCCCTGCAGGCTAGCAGATACTACGAGCAGTACTTC
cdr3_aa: CASSALQASRYYEQYF

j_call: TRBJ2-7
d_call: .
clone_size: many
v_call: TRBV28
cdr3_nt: TGTGCCAGCAGCCCCCACAGGGTGCCCTACGAGCAGTACTTC
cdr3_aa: CASSPHRVPYEQYF

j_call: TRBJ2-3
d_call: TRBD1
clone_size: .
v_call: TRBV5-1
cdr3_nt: TGCGCCAGCAGCAGTATCGACAGGGGTTACGCAGATACGCAGTATTTT
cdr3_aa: CASSSIDRGYADTQYF

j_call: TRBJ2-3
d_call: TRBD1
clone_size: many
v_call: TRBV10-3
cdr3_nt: TGTGCCATTACCGGGACAGGCGGCACAGATACGCAGTATTTT
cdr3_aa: CAITGTGGTDTQYF

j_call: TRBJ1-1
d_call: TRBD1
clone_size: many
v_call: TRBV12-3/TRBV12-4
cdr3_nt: TGTGCCAGCAGTTCCAGACAGGGAGGCACTGAAGCTTTCTTT
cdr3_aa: CASSSRQGGTEAFF

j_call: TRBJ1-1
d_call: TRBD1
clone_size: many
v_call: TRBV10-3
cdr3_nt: TGTGCCTCATCCGGGACAGGGGACACTGAAGCTTTCTTT
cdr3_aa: CASSGTGDTEAFF

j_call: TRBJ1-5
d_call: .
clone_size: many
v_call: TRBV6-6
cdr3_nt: TGTGCCAGCGGGGGAGGGGATCAGCCCCAGCATTTT
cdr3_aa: CASGGGDQPQHF